The source of this TCR beta chain is a study of T cell repertoires in aging, cancer and after chemotherapy. Regarding the study as a whole: Untreated cancer patients had significantly lower blood TCR diversity than age-matched healthy donors.

V was cut by 4 bases and J by 4 bases, with 2 bases left in between. The CDR3 is made up of 11 amino acids. The template was genomic DNA from peripheral blood, not RNA. With regard to this clonotype: What it binds is not known.

A mixed TRB-A/B primer pool amplified rearranged TRB by multiplex touch-down PCR. TCRdb itself ran the multiplex PCR reads through MiXCR, one entry per CDR3 protein. The sample yields under 5,500 distinct CDR3 sequences, approximately 33% seen once. The TCR was taken from a human donor with a blood cancer. Input material: blood. This sequence joins TRBV12-3 or TRBV12-4 and TRBJ1-3, with unresolved D. CDR3 protein: CASSSGNTIYF. The CDR3 coding sequence is TGTGCCAGCAGTTCCGGAAACACCATATATTTT.